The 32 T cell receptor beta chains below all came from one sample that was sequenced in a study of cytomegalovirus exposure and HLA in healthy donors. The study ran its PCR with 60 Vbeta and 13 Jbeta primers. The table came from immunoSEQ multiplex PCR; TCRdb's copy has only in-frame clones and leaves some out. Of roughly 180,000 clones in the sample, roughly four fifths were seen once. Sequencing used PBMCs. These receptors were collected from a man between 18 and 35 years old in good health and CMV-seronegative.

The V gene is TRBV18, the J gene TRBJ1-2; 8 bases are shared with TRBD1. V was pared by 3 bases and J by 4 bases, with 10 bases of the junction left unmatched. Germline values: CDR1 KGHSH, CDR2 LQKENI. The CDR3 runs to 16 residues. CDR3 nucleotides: TGTGCCAGCTCACCGTTAATCGGACAGGGCGGCTATGGCTACACCTTC. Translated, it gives CASSPLIGQGGYGYTF.

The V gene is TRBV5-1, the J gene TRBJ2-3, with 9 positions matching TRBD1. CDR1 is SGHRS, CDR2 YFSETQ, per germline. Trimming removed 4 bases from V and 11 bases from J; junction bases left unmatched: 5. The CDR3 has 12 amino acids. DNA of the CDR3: TGCGCCAGCAGCAAGGGACAGGGTTTGCAGTATTTT. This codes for CASSKGQGLQYF.

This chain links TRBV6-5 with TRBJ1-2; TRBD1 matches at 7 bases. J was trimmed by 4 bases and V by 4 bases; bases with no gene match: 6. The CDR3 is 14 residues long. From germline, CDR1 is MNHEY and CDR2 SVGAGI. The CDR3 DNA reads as TGTGCCAGCAGTTCCCCCGGGACAGTCTATGGCTACACCTTC. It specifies CASSSPGTVYGYTF.

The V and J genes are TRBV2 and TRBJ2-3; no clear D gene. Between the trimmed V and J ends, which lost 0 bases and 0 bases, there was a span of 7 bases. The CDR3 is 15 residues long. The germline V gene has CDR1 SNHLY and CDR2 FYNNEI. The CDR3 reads CASSEANTSTDTQYF. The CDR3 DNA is TGTGCCAGCAGTGAAGCCAATACTAGCACAGATACGCAGTATTTT.

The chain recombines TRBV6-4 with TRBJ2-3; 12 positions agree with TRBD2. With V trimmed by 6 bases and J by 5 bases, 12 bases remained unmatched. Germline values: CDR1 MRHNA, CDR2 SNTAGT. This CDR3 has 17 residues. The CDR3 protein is CASRECLAGGLGDTQYF. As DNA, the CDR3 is TGTGCCAGCAGGGAGTGCCTAGCGGGGGGGCTAGGAGATACGCAGTATTTT.

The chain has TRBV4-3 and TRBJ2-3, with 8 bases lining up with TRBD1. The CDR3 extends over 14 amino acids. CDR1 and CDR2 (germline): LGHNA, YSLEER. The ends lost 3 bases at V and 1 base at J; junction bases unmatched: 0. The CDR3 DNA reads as TGCGCCAGCAGCCAGACAGGGGGCACAGATACGCAGTATTTT. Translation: CASSQTGGTDTQYF.

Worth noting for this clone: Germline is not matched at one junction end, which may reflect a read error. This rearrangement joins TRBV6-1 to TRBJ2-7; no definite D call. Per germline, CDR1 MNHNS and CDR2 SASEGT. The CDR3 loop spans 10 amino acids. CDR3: CASSGAKQSF. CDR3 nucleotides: TGTGCCAGCAGTGGGGCTAAACAAAGCTTC.

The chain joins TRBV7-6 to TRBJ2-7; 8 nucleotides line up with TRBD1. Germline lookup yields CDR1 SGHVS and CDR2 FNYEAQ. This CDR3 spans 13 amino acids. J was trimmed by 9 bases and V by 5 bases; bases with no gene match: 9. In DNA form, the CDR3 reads TGTGCCAGCAGCCCGGACAGGGATTTCGCGCAGTACTTC. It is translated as CASSPDRDFAQYF.

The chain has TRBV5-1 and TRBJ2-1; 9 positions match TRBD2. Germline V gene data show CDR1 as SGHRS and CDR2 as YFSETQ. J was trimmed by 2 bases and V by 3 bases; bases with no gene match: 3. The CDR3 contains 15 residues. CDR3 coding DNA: TGCGCCAGCAGCTCCGGCGGGGGGGCCTACAATGAGCAGTTCTTC. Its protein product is CASSSGGGAYNEQFF.

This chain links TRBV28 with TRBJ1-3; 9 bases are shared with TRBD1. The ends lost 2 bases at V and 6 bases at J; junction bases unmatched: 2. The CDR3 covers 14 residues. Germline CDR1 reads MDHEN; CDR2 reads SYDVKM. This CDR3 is CASSLGTGSNTIYF. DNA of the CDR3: TGTGCCAGCAGTTTAGGGACAGGGTCAAACACCATATATTTT.

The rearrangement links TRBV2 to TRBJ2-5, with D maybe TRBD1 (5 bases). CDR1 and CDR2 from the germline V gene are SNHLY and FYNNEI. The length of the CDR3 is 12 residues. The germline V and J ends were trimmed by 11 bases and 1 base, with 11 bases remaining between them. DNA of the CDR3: TGTGCCGGCGTGGGGCCCCAAGAGACCCAGTACTTC. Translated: CAGVGPQETQYF.

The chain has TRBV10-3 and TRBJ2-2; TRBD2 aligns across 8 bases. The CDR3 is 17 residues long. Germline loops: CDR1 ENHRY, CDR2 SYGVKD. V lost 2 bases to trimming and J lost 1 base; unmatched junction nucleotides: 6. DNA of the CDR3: TGTGCCATCAGTGAGAAAGTTCTAGCGGGGAACACCGGGGAGCTGTTTTTT. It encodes CAISEKVLAGNTGELFF.

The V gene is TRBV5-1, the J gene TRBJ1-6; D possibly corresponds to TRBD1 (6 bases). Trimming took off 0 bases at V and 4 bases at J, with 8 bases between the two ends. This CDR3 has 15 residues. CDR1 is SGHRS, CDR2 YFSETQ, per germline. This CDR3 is CASSLGTAYNSPLHF. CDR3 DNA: TGCGCCAGCAGCTTGGGGACAGCGTATAATTCACCCCTCCACTTT. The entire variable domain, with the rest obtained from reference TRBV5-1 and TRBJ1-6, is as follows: KAGVTQTPRYLIKTRGQQVTLSCSPISGHRSVSWYQQTPGQGLQFLFEYFSETQRNKGNFPGRFSGRQFSNSRSEMNVSTLELGDSALYLCASSLGTAYNSPLHFGNGTRLTVT.

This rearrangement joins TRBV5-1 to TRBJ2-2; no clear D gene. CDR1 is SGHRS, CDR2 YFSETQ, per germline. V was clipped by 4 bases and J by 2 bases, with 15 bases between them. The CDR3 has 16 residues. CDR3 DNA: TGCGCCAGCAGCCTAAACGGTGGCGGAAACACCGGGGAGCTGTTTTTT. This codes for CASSLNGGGNTGELFF.

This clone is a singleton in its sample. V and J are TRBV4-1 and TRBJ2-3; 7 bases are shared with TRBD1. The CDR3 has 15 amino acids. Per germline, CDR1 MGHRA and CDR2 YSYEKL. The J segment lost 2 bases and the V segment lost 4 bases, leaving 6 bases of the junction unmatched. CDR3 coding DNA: TGCGCCAGCAGCCCGTTCGGGACAGCCACAGATACGCAGTATTTT. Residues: CASSPFGTATDTQYF.

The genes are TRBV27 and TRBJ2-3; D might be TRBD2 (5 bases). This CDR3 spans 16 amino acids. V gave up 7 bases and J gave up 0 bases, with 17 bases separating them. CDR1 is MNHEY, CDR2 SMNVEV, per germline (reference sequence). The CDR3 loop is CASKPQRTLSTDTQYF. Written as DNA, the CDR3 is TGTGCCAGCAAACCCCAGCGGACTCTTAGCACAGATACGCAGTATTTT.

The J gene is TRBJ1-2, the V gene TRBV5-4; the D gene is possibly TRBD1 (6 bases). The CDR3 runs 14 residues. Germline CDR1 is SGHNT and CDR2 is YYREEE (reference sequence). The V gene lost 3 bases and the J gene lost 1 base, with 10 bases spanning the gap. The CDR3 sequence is CASSSGQRNYGYTF. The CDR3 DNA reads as TGTGCCAGCAGCTCTGGACAGCGTAACTATGGCTACACCTTC.

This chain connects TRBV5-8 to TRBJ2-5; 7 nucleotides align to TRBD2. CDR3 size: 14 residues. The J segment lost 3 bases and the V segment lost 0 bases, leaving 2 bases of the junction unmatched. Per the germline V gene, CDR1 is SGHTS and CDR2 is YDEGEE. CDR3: CASSLGGLKETQYF. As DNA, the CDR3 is TGTGCCAGCAGCTTGGGGGGACTAAAAGAGACCCAGTACTTC.

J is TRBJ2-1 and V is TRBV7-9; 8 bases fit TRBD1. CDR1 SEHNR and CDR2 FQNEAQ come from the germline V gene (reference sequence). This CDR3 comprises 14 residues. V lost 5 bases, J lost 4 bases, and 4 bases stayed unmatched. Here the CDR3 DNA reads TGTGCCAGCAGCCCCCGGGACAGGTACAATGAGCAGTTCTTC. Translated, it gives CASSPRDRYNEQFF.

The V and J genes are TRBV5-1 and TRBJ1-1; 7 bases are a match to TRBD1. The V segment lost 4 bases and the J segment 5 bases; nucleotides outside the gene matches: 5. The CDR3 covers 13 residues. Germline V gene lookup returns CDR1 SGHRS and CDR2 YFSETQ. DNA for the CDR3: TGCGCCAGCAGCCAAACGGACAGGACTGAAGCTTTCTTT. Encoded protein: CASSQTDRTEAFF.

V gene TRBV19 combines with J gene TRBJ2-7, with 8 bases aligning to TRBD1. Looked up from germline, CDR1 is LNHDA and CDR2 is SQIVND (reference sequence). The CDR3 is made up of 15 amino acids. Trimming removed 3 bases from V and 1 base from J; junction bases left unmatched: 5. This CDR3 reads CASSIRDRTSYEQYF. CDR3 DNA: TGTGCCAGTAGTATCCGGGACAGGACATCCTACGAGCAGTACTTC.

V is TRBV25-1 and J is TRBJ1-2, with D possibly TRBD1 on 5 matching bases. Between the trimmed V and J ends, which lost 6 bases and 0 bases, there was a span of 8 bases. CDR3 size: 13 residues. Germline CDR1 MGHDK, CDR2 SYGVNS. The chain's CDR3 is CASRGGANYGYTF. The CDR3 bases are TGTGCCAGCAGGGGGGGAGCTAACTATGGCTACACCTTC.

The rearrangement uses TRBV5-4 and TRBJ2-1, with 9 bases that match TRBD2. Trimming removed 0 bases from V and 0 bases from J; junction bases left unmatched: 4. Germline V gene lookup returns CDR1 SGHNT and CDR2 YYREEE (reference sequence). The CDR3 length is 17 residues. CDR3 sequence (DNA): TGTGCCAGCAGCTTGGTAGCGGGAGTCTCCTCCTACAATGAGCAGTTCTTC. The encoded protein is CASSLVAGVSSYNEQFF.

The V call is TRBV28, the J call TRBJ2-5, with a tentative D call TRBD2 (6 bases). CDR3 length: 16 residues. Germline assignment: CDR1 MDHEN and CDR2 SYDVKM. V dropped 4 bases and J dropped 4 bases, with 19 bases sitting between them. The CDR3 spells CASSSRGRRGGETQYF. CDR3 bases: TGTGCCAGCAGTTCCCGGGGGAGGCGTGGGGGAGAGACCCAGTACTTC. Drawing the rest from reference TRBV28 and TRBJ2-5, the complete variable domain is DVKVTQSSRYLVKRTGEKVFLECVQDMDHENMFWYRQDPGLGLRLIYFSYDVKMKEKGDIPEGYSVSREKKERFSLILESASTNQTSMYLCASSSRGRRGGETQYFGPGTRLLVL.

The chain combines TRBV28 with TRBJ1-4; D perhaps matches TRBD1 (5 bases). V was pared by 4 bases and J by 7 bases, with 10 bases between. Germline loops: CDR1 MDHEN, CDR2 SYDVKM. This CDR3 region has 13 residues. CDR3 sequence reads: CASSSRVGEKLFF. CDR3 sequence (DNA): TGTGCCAGCAGTTCCAGGGTTGGTGAAAAACTGTTTTTT.

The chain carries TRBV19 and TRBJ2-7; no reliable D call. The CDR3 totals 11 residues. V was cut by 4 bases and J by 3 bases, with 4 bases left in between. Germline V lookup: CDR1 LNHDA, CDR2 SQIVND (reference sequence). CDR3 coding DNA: TGTGCCAGTAGTACCCACTACGAGCAGTACTTC. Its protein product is CASSTHYEQYF.

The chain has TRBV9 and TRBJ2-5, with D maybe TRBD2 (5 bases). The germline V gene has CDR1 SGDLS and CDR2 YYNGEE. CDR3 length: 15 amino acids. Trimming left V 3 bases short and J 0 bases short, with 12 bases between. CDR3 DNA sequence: TGTGCCAGCAGCGCCGCGGGTTTGTACCAAGAGACCCAGTACTTC. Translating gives CASSAAGLYQETQYF.

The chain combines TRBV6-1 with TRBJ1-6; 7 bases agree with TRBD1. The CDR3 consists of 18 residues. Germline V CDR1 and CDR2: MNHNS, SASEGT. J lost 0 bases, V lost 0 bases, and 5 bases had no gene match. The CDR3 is CASSEARGQSSYNSPLHF. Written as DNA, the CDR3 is TGTGCCAGCAGTGAAGCGCGGGGACAGAGCTCCTATAATTCACCCCTCCACTTT.

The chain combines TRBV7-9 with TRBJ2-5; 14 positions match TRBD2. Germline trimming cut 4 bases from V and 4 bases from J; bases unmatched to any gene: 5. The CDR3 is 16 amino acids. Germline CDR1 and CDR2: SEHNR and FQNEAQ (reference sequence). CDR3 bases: TGTGCCAGCAGCTCGGGTGGGACTAGCGGGAGAGAGACCCAGTACTTC. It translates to CASSSGGTSGRETQYF.

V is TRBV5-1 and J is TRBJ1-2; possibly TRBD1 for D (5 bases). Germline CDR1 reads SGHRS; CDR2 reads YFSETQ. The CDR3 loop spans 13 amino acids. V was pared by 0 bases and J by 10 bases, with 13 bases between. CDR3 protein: CASSLVARAPYTF. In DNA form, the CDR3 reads TGCGCCAGCAGCTTGGTGGCCAGGGCGCCCTACACCTTC.

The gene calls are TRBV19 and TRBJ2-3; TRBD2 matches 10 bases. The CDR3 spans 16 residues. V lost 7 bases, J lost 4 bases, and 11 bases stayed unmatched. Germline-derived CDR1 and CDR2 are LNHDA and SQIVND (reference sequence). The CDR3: CASTQEAGGPSDTQYF. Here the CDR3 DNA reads TGTGCCAGTACCCAGGAAGCGGGAGGGCCCTCAGATACGCAGTATTTT.

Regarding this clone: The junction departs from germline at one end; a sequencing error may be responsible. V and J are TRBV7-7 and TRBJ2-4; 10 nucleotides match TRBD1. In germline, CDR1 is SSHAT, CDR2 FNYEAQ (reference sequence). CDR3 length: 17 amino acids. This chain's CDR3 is CASSLPISPGQGTIQYF. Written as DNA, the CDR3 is TGTGCTAGCAGCTTACCTATTTCGCCGGGACAGGGGACCATTCAGTACTTC. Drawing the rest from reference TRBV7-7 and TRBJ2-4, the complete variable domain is GAGVSQSPRYKVTKRGQDVTLRCDPISSHATLYWYQQALGQGPEFLTYFNYEAQPDKSGLPSDRFSAERPEGSISTLTIQRTEQRDSAMYRCASSLPISPGQGTIQYFGAGTRLSVL.